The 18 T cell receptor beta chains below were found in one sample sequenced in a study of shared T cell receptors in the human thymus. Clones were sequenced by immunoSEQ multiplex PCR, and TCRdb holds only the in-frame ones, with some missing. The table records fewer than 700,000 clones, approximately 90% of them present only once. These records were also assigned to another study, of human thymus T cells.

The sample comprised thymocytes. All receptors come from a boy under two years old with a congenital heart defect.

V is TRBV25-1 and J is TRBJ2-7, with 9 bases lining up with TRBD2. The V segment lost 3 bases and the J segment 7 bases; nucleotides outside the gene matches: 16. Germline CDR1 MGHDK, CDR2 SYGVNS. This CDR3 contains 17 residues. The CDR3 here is CASSEAYLAGGPGEQYF. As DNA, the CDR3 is TGTGCCAGCAGTGAGGCATATCTGGCGGGAGGGCCGGGGGAGCAGTACTTC.

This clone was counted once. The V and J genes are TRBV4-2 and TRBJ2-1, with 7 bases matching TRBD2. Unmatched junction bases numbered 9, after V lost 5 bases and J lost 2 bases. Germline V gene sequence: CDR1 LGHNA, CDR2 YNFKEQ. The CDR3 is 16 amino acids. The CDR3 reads CASSWVAGEAYNEQFF. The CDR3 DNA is TGTGCCAGCAGCTGGGTGGCGGGAGAGGCCTACAATGAGCAGTTCTTC.

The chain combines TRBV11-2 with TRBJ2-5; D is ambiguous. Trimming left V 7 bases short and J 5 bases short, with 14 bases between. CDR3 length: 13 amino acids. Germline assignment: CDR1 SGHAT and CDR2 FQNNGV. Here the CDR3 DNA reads TGTGCCAGCACTAACCTAGAGTTGGAGACCCAGTACTTC. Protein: CASTNLELETQYF.

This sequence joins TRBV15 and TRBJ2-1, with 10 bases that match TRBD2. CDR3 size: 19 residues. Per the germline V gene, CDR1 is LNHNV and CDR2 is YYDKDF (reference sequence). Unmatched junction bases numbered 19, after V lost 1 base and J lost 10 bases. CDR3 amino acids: CATSRATGPAAGGGGEQFF. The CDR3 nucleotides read TGTGCCACCAGCAGAGCAACCGGTCCGGCAGCGGGAGGGGGTGGGGAGCAGTTCTTC. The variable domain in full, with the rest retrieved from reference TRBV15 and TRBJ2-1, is DAMVIQNPRYQVTQFGKPVTLSCSQTLNHNVMYWYQQKSSQAPKLLFHYYDKDFNNEADTPDNFQSRRPNTSFCFLDIRSPGLGDTAMYLCATSRATGPAAGGGGEQFFGPGTRLTVL.

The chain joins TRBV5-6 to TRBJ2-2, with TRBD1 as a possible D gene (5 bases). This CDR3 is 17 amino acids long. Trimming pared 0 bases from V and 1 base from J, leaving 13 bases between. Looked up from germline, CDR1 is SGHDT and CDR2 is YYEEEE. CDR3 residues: CASSLAESGRNTGELFF. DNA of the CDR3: TGTGCCAGCAGCTTGGCCGAGTCAGGGCGGAACACCGGGGAGCTGTTTTTT.

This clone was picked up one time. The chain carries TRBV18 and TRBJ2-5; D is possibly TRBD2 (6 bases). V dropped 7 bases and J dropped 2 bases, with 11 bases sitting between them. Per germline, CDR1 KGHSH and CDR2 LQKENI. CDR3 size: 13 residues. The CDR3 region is CASLRDAQETQYF. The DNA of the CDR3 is TGTGCCAGCTTGCGGGACGCTCAAGAGACCCAGTACTTC.

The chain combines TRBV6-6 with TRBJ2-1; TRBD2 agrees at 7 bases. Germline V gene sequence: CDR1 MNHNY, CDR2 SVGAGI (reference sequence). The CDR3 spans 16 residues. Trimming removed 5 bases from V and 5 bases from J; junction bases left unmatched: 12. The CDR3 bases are TGTGCCAGCAGTCCCCTCTCCAGCGGGATACACAATGAGCAGTTCTTC. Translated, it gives CASSPLSSGIHNEQFF.

The CDR3 spells CASSQEGGRTEAFF. The CDR3 bases are TGCGCCAGCAGCCAAGAGGGGGGGAGGACTGAAGCTTTCTTT. The chain is built from TRBV5-1 and TRBJ1-1, with D perhaps matching TRBD1 (6 bases). CDR1 is SGHRS, CDR2 YFSETQ, per germline. This CDR3 is 14 amino acids long. V was cut by 4 bases and J by 5 bases, with 15 bases left in between.

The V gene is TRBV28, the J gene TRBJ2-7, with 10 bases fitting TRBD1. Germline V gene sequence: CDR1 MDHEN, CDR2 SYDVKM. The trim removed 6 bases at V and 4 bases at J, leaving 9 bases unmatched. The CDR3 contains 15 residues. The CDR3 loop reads CASSLGQGPPYEQYF. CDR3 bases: TGTGCCAGCAGCCTGGGACAGGGGCCCCCATACGAGCAGTACTTC.

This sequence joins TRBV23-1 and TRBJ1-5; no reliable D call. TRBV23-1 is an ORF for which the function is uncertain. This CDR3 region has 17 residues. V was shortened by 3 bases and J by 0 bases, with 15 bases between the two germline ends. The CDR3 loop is CASSQSPDWYSNQPQHF. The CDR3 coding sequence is TGCGCCAGCAGTCAGAGTCCCGATTGGTATAGCAATCAGCCCCAGCATTTT.

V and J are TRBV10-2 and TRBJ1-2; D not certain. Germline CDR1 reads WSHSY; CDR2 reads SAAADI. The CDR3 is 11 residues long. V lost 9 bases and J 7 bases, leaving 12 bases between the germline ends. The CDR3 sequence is CASEGEAGYTF. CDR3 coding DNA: TGCGCCAGTGAGGGAGAGGCTGGCTACACCTTC.

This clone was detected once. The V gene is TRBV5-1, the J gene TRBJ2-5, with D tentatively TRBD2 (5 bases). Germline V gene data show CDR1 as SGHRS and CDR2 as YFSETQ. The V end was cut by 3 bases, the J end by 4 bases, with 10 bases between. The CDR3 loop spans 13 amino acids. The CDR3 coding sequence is TGCGCCAGCAGCTATACGAGGGCAGAGACCCAGTACTTC. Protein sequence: CASSYTRAETQYF. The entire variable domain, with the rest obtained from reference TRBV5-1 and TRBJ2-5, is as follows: KAGVTQTPRYLIKTRGQQVTLSCSPISGHRSVSWYQQTPGQGLQFLFEYFSETQRNKGNFPGRFSGRQFSNSRSEMNVSTLELGDSALYLCASSYTRAETQYFGPGTRLLVL.

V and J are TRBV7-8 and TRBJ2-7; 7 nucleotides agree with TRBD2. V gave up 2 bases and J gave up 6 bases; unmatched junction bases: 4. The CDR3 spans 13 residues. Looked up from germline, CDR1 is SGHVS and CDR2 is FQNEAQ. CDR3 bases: TGTGCCAGCAGCTTACCTCGGGGGGTCGAGCAGTACTTC. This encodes CASSLPRGVEQYF.

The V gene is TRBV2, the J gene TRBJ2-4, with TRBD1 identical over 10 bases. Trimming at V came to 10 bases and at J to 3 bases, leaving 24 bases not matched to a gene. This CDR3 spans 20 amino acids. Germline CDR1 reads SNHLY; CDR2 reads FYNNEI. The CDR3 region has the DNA TGTGCCACGTCCACCACGGCCTCGTCGACAGGGGGCGCAGGCAAAAACATTCAGTACTTC. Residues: CATSTTASSTGGAGKNIQYF.

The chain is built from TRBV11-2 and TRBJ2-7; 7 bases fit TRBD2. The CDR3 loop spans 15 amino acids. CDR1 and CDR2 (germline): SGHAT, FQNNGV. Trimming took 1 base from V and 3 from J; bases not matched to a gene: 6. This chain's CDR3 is CASSLAGGIIYEQYF. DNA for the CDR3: TGTGCCAGCAGCTTAGCCGGGGGGATAATCTACGAGCAGTACTTC.

In nucleotides, the CDR3 is TGTGCCAGCAGTGCCGGGACTAGCGGGAGGGGAGCAGATACGCAGTATTTT. This sequence encodes CASSAGTSGRGADTQYF. The chain recombines TRBV28 with TRBJ2-3, with TRBD2 identical over 16 bases. Germline V gene lookup returns CDR1 MDHEN and CDR2 SYDVKM. This CDR3 is 17 amino acids long. After removal of 5 bases from V and 4 bases from J, the junction contained 6 bases not matched to a gene.

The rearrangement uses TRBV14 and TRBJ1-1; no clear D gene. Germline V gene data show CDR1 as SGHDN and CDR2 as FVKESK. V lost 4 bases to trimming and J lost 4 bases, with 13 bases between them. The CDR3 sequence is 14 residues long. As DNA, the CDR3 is TGTGCCAGCAGCCTCCGGGGTGAGGCCACTGAAGCTTTCTTT. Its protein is CASSLRGEATEAFF.

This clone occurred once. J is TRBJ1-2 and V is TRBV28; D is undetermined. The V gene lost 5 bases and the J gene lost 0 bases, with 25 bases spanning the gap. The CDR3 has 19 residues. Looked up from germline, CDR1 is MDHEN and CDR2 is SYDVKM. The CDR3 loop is CASSPPQLPPTGTNYGYTF. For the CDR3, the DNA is TGTGCCAGCAGTCCCCCTCAATTGCCGCCTACCGGGACTAACTATGGCTACACCTTC.